The 30 T cell receptor beta chains given below trace back to one sample, sequenced in a study of human T cells and chemical hapten exposure. TCRdb re-derived calls from the RACE reads in MiXCR, one entry per CDR3 protein. Found here are around 120,000 distinct CDR3 sequences, roughly an eighth of them singletons; the top ten hold about 0.85%. The time point: patch test 1, 2 weeks after DPC sensitization. Treatment meaning: therapeutic diphenylcyclopropenone sensitization with weekly scalp DPC. The sample here was whole blood, taken in connection with sensitization to the hapten diphenylcyclopropenone (DPC). These receptors came from a man aged 18 to 35 with alopecia areata. Some clones in this sample may be carry-over from other donors' samples.

The CDR3 here is CASSLAGGQGRYGYTF. The CDR3 DNA sequence: TGTGCCAGCAGCTTGGCCGGGGGGCAGGGGCGCTATGGCTACACCTTC. The V gene is TRBV5-4, the J gene TRBJ1-2; the D gene is possibly TRBD1 (6 bases). The V and J ends lost 0 bases and 4 bases respectively, with 16 bases between them. Germline-derived CDR1 and CDR2 are SGHNT and YYREEE (reference sequence). The CDR3 covers 16 residues. Full variable domain (rest looked up from reference TRBV5-4 and TRBJ1-2): ETGVTQSPTHLIKTRGQQVTLRCSSQSGHNTVSWYQQALGQGPQFIFQYYREEENGRGNFPPRFSGLQFPNYSSELNVNALELDDSALYLCASSLAGGQGRYGYTFGSGTRLTVV.

In its sample, this clonotype was seen a few times. The chain links TRBV11-2 to TRBJ1-1; D remains unclear. The CDR3 totals 14 residues. V gave up 2 bases and J gave up 0 bases, with 7 bases separating them. Germline lookup yields CDR1 SGHAT and CDR2 FQNNGV. CDR3 amino acids: CASSLYSMNTEAFF. CDR3 DNA: TGTGCCAGCAGCTTATACAGCATGAACACTGAAGCTTTCTTT.

V and J are TRBV5-1 and TRBJ1-2; D is unclear. This CDR3 contains 12 residues. V lost 0 bases and J 8 bases, leaving 8 bases between the germline ends. Germline CDR1 reads SGHRS; CDR2 reads YFSETQ. The CDR3: CASSLGPSGYTF. CDR3 coding DNA: TGCGCCAGCAGCTTGGGCCCTTCGGGCTACACCTTC. Using reference TRBV5-1 and TRBJ1-2 for the parts outside the CDR3, the full variable domain is KAGVTQTPRYLIKTRGQQVTLSCSPISGHRSVSWYQQTPGQGLQFLFEYFSETQRNKGNFPGRFSGRQFSNSRSEMNVSTLELGDSALYLCASSLGPSGYTFGSGTRLTVV.

The chain couples TRBV28 to TRBJ2-7; the D is unclear. V lost 6 bases and J 1 base, leaving 10 bases between the germline ends. CDR3 length equals 13 residues. CDR1 and CDR2 (germline): MDHEN, SYDVKM. CDR3 in DNA: TGTGCCAGCAGATCACAAACTTCCTACGAGCAGTACTTC. Translation gives CASRSQTSYEQYF.

V gene TRBV3-1 combines with J gene TRBJ2-7, with D maybe TRBD2 (6 bases). From germline, CDR1 is LGHDT and CDR2 YNNKEL (reference sequence). V dropped 0 bases and J dropped 5 bases, with 8 bases sitting between them. The CDR3 length is 13 residues. Here the CDR3 DNA reads TGTGCCAGCAGCCAAGACGCTAGCGACGAGCAGTACTTC. Amino acids: CASSQDASDEQYF.

Note on this clonotype: One junction end does not reproduce the germline sequence, and a read error may be involved. This chain uses TRBV7-3 with TRBJ2-3; tentative D call: TRBD1 (7 bases). The CDR3 contains 15 residues. The germline V gene has CDR1 SGHTA and CDR2 FQGTGA. The CDR3 coding sequence is TGTGGCAGCAGCGATAACCCAGGGGGGCTGGATACGCAGTATTTT. Its translation: CGSSDNPGGLDTQYF.

The table lists this clonotype with a few counts. The rearrangement uses TRBV12-2 and TRBJ2-1; the table's D call TRBD2 went unverified against the DNA. TRBV12-2 is classified as a pseudogene. This CDR3 comprises 18 residues. The CDR3 nucleotides are TGTGCAAGTCGCTTAGCCGCGACTAGCGGGGGCCACCGGCATGAGCAGTTCTTC. As protein: CASRLAATSGGHRHEQFF.

This clonotype was recorded a few times. The V gene is TRBV29-1, the J gene TRBJ2-3; the D gene is possibly TRBD1 (5 bases). The CDR3 has 14 residues. Trimming removed 2 bases at V and 1 base at J, with 10 bases between. Germline CDR1 SQVTM, CDR2 ANQGSEA. CDR3 sequence: CSVEWGPRTDTQYF. DNA for the CDR3: TGCAGCGTTGAATGGGGCCCTCGCACAGATACGCAGTATTTT.

This clonotype has a handful of counts. J is TRBJ1-6 and V is TRBV6-2 or TRBV6-3; no clear D gene. Germline V gene data show CDR1 as MNHEY and CDR2 as SVGEGT. The CDR3 consists of 13 residues. Deletions cut 2 bases from V and 5 bases from J, with 4 bases between. The CDR3 is CASSYEDNSPLHF. The CDR3 DNA reads TGTGCCAGCAGTTACGAAGATAATTCACCCCTCCACTTT.

This clonotype occurred a few times. CDR3 region: CASSYPIAGSTDTQYF. The CDR3 nucleotides are TGTGCCAGCAGTTACCCTATAGCGGGGAGCACAGATACGCAGTATTTT. This chain connects TRBV6-2 or TRBV6-3 to TRBJ2-3, with 8 bases fitting TRBD2. This CDR3 spans 16 amino acids. Germline V lookup: CDR1 MNHEY, CDR2 SVGEGT. V was clipped by 2 bases and J by 0 bases; unmatched bases: 4.

The chain has TRBV4-1 and TRBJ2-4, with D perhaps matching TRBD1 or TRBD2 (6 bases each). The V and J ends lost 4 bases and 0 bases respectively, with 16 bases between them. The CDR3 has 17 amino acids. Germline loops: CDR1 MGHRA, CDR2 YSYEKL. As DNA, the CDR3 is TGCGCCAGCAGCCCGGGGGCCCAGACTGGAGCCAAAAACATTCAGTACTTC. This sequence encodes CASSPGAQTGAKNIQYF.

To note about this clonotype: Mismatch with germline at one junction end may stem from a read error. The chain uses TRBV4-3 and TRBJ1-1, with D possibly matching TRBD1 (6 bases). Germline lookup yields CDR1 LGHNA and CDR2 YSLEER. The length of the CDR3 is 15 residues. CDR3 sequence reads: CANSQDPQGSTEAFF. In nucleotides, the CDR3 is TGCGCCAACAGCCAAGACCCTCAGGGGAGCACTGAAGCTTTCTTT.

In its sample, this clonotype was seen a few times. This rearrangement joins TRBV20-1 to TRBJ2-3; weak D call: TRBD2 (6 bases). This CDR3 contains 13 residues. Germline V gene sequence: CDR1 DFQATT, CDR2 SNEGSKA (reference sequence). V lost 5 bases and J lost 2, with 11 bases in between. The CDR3 reads CSAGDSYTDTQYF. The CDR3 DNA reads as TGCAGTGCTGGGGACTCGTACACAGATACGCAGTATTTT.

The table lists this clonotype with many counts. The chain employs TRBV28 and TRBJ2-3; 9 bases line up with TRBD2. After removal of 3 bases from V and 1 base from J, the junction contained 8 bases not matched to a gene. This CDR3 has 17 residues. The germline CDR1 and CDR2 sequences are MDHEN and SYDVKM. CDR3 coding DNA: TGTGCCAGCAGTTTTTTTGCTAGCGGGGCACGCACAGATACGCAGTATTTT. This codes for CASSFFASGARTDTQYF.

The gene calls are TRBV12-3 or TRBV12-4 and TRBJ2-3, with 11 bases lining up with TRBD2. Trimming cost V 4 bases and J 11 bases; bases outside gene matches: 5. This CDR3 comprises 13 residues. The chain's CDR3 is CASSYSGGARQYF. CDR3 nucleotides: TGTGCCAGCAGTTATAGCGGGGGGGCGCGGCAGTATTTT.

This clonotype has just a few counts. This chain links TRBV6-5 with TRBJ2-3; TRBD2 matches at 9 bases. The V gene's germline CDR1 is MNHEY and CDR2 SVGAGI. V shed 5 bases and J 4 bases; nucleotides not matched to a gene: 10. The CDR3 spans 16 residues. CDR3 in DNA: TGTGCCAGCAGTCCCCCTCCTAGCGGGGCGGCAGATACGCAGTATTTT. Amino acid sequence: CASSPPPSGAADTQYF.

J is TRBJ1-1 and V is TRBV7-9; 9 nucleotides line up with TRBD1. This CDR3 has 14 amino acids. CDR1 is SEHNR, CDR2 FQNEAQ, per germline (reference sequence). Trimming took 6 bases from V and 2 from J; bases not matched to a gene: 4. The CDR3 DNA reads TGTGCCAGCAGAGAGACAGGGGGTAACACTGAAGCTTTCTTT. This gives the protein CASRETGGNTEAFF.

CDR3 sequence reads: CASSLDQIGEAFF. The CDR3 DNA follows: TGTGCCAGCAGCTTAGATCAGATCGGGGAAGCTTTCTTT. The J gene is TRBJ1-1, the V gene TRBV11-2; no clear D gene. The germline V gene has CDR1 SGHAT and CDR2 FQNNGV. CDR3 length: 13 residues. V was cut by 0 bases and J by 8 bases, with 10 bases left in between.

The V and J genes are TRBV27 and TRBJ2-3, with D possibly matching TRBD1 (5 bases). CDR1 MNHEY and CDR2 SMNVEV come from the germline V gene (reference sequence). Trimming cost V 3 bases and J 2 bases, with 15 bases left between them. The CDR3 has 16 residues. CDR3 DNA: TGTGCCAGCAGTTTTCTAGGGGTAAGGGTCACAGATACGCAGTATTTT. Translating gives CASSFLGVRVTDTQYF.

J is TRBJ2-1 and V is TRBV13; TRBD2 might be the D (6 bases). Germline assignment: CDR1 PRHDT and CDR2 FYEKMQ (reference sequence). This CDR3 spans 16 amino acids. The ends were cut back, 0 bases at V and 8 bases at J, with 17 bases in the middle. Here the CDR3 reads CASSLGRGFSKDEQFF. The CDR3 DNA sequence: TGTGCCAGCAGCTTAGGCCGGGGGTTTAGTAAAGATGAGCAGTTCTTC.

Only a few counts were recorded for this clonotype. V usage is TRBV28 and J usage is TRBJ2-2; D may be TRBD2 (7 bases). Trimming took 7 bases from V and 4 from J, leaving 16 bases between them. The CDR3 has 15 residues. The germline gives CDR1 MDHEN, CDR2 SYDVKM. The CDR3 spells CASTRGGPPTGELFF. In nucleotides, the CDR3 is TGTGCCAGCACGCGCGGGGGCCCTCCCACCGGGGAGCTGTTTTTT.

The chain has TRBV4-2 and TRBJ2-3; tentative D call: TRBD2 (6 bases). V lost 8 bases to trimming and J lost 4 bases, with 25 bases between them. The length of the CDR3 is 17 residues. CDR1 is LGHNA and CDR2 is YNFKEQ in the germline V gene. The CDR3 region is CASAGPVAWGEADTQYF. As DNA, the CDR3 is TGTGCCAGCGCGGGGCCGGTAGCCTGGGGGGAGGCAGATACGCAGTATTTT.

This CDR3 is CASRQDMDSNQPQHF. CDR3 in DNA: TGTGCCAGCAGACAAGATATGGATTCCAATCAGCCCCAGCATTTT. This chain uses TRBV12-3 or TRBV12-4 with TRBJ1-5; D is uncertain. V was shortened by 6 bases and J by 3 bases, with 15 bases between the two germline ends. This CDR3 has 15 residues.

The rearrangement uses TRBV20-1 and TRBJ2-1; TRBD2 is a possible D gene (6 bases). In germline, CDR1 is DFQATT, CDR2 SNEGSKA (reference sequence). The CDR3 sequence is 14 residues long. V was clipped by 5 bases and J by 8 bases, with 19 bases between them. In DNA form, the CDR3 reads TGCAGTGCTGCCGTATCGGGGCGGGGACATGAGCAGTTCTTC. This gives the protein CSAAVSGRGHEQFF.

The chain joins TRBV14 to TRBJ2-2, with unresolved D. CDR1 SGHDN and CDR2 FVKESK come from the germline V gene. V lost 5 bases, J lost 1 base, and 8 bases lay in between. The CDR3 has 14 residues. The CDR3 nucleotides are TGTGCCAGCAGCGCCGACTGGAACACCGGGGAGCTGTTTTTT. Translating gives CASSADWNTGELFF.

This clonotype was seen a handful of times. The rearrangement links TRBV27 to TRBJ1-3; the D is unclear. CDR1 and CDR2 from the germline V gene are MNHEY and SMNVEV (reference sequence). V lost 7 bases to trimming and J lost 4 bases, with 5 bases between them. CDR3 length: 11 residues. CDR3 bases: TGTGCCAGCATCATGGGAAACACCATATATTTT. The encoded protein is CASIMGNTIYF.

In its sample, this clonotype was seen a few times. V is TRBV6-5 and J is TRBJ2-3, with TRBD1 matching 7 bases. The germline V gene has CDR1 MNHEY and CDR2 SVGAGI. The CDR3 is made up of 13 amino acids. V dropped 5 bases and J dropped 6; count of bases not matched to a gene: 5. The CDR3 protein is CASSGQEADTQYF. CDR3 bases: TGTGCCAGCAGTGGACAGGAGGCGGATACGCAGTATTTT.

This clonotype appeared a few times. The gene calls are TRBV14 and TRBJ1-3; D not certain. The V gene's germline CDR1 is SGHDN and CDR2 FVKESK. Trimming took off 5 bases at V and 2 bases at J, with 10 bases between the two ends. The CDR3 totals 14 residues. The CDR3 DNA is TGTGCCAGCAGCGCACAGCTTGCTGGAAACACCATATATTTT. Amino acid sequence: CASSAQLAGNTIYF.

This clonotype has only a few counts. The rearrangement links TRBV10-3 to TRBJ1-1; D is possibly TRBD1 (6 bases). The V gene's germline CDR1 is ENHRY and CDR2 SYGVKD. Trimming left V 6 bases short and J 1 base short, with 9 bases between. The CDR3 loop spans 13 amino acids. CDR3 nucleotide sequence: TGTGCCATCAGAGGGGACACGAACACTGAAGCTTTCTTT. As protein: CAIRGDTNTEAFF.

The chain has TRBV4-3 and TRBJ2-7, with D unclear. The V gene lost 0 bases and the J gene lost 5 bases, with 8 bases spanning the gap. CDR1 and CDR2 (germline): LGHNA, YSLEER. The length of the CDR3 is 13 residues. CDR3: CASSQDFADEQYF. CDR3 DNA sequence: TGCGCCAGCAGCCAAGATTTTGCGGACGAGCAGTACTTC.